One sample yielded the 16 T cell receptor beta chains listed below, sequenced in a study of shared clonotypes between healthy human individuals. Profiled with immunoSEQ multiplex PCR; TCRdb holds only in-frame clones, not every one. The sample shows around 530,000 clones, roughly 72% of them seen only once. The sample consisted of PBMCs. The receptor set was obtained from a woman in her thirties or forties in good health. Some clones in this sample may be carry-over from other donors' samples.

This clone was recorded only once. J is TRBJ2-2 and V is TRBV19; TRBD2 is a possible D gene (5 bases). Germline assignment: CDR1 LNHDA and CDR2 SQIVND (reference sequence). This CDR3 contains 12 residues. Trimming took 6 bases from V and 8 from J, leaving 10 bases between them. The CDR3 loop reads CASSRLAGELFF. The CDR3 DNA reads as TGTGCCAGTAGCAGATTAGCGGGGGAGCTGTTTTTT.

The rearrangement uses TRBV6-5 and TRBJ2-2; D possibly corresponds to TRBD1 (6 bases). CDR1 is MNHEY, CDR2 SVGAGI, per germline. The CDR3 sequence is 14 residues long. Trimming removed 6 bases from V and 1 base from J, with 9 bases in between. This CDR3 is CASRTGLNTGELFF. CDR3 DNA sequence: TGTGCCAGCAGGACAGGTTTGAACACCGGGGAGCTGTTTTTT.

This clone was observed a single time. The rearrangement joins TRBV2 to TRBJ1-1, with 8 bases identical to TRBD1. The V gene end was trimmed by 5 bases and the J gene end by 1 base; junction bases not matched to a gene: 6. The germline V gene has CDR1 SNHLY and CDR2 FYNNEI. This CDR3 has 15 residues. DNA for the CDR3: TGTGCCAGCAGTTTTTCAGGGGGCGGGAACACTGAAGCTTTCTTT. Translated: CASSFSGGGNTEAFF.

J is TRBJ2-2 and V is TRBV10-3; D is unclear. The CDR3 is 15 residues long. Trimming took 3 bases from V and 0 from J, leaving 8 bases between them. Germline V gene data show CDR1 as ENHRY and CDR2 as SYGVKD. CDR3 loop: CAISDRPPNTGELFF. The CDR3 DNA follows: TGTGCCATCAGTGATCGCCCGCCGAACACCGGGGAGCTGTTTTTT.

On this clone itself: Possible read error: a much larger clone is one base away. This rearrangement joins TRBV6-6 to TRBJ2-3; D gene ambiguous. This CDR3 is 13 amino acids long. Looked up from germline, CDR1 is MNHNY and CDR2 is SVGAGI (reference sequence). CDR3 coding DNA: TGTGTCTCTCAAGGCGGACCCACAGATACGCAGTATTTT. Amino acid sequence: CVSQGGPTDTQYF.

A note on this clone: This sample includes further DNA sequences coding for the same CDR3. The chain has TRBV28 and TRBJ2-7; maybe TRBD1 (6 bases). Germline values: CDR1 MDHEN, CDR2 SYDVKM. The CDR3 is 12 amino acids. V was clipped by 7 bases and J by 3 bases, with 10 bases between them. The CDR3: CASKQGGYEQYF. DNA of the CDR3: TGTGCCAGCAAACAAGGGGGCTACGAGCAGTACTTC.

V gene TRBV11-2 combines with J gene TRBJ1-4, with TRBD1 matching over 7 bases. With 5 bases clipped from V and 8 bases from J, the junction kept 11 bases outside the gene matches. This CDR3 has 15 amino acids. Looked up from germline, CDR1 is SGHAT and CDR2 is FQNNGV. This chain's CDR3 is CASSTYRGEAEKLFF. The CDR3 coding sequence is TGTGCCAGCAGCACTTACAGGGGAGAAGCAGAAAAACTGTTTTTT. The entire variable domain, with the rest obtained from reference TRBV11-2 and TRBJ1-4, is as follows: EAGVAQSPRYKIIEKRQSVAFWCNPISGHATLYWYQQILGQGPKLLIQFQNNGVVDDSQLPKDRFSAERLKGVDSTLKIQPAKLEDSAVYLCASSTYRGEAEKLFFGSGTQLSVL.

A note on this clone: One junction end disagrees with the germline gene, perhaps due to a read error. This chain uses TRBV7-9 with TRBJ2-1, with unresolved D. CDR3 length equals 14 residues. Germline V gene data show CDR1 as SEHNR and CDR2 as FQNEAQ (reference sequence). This CDR3 is CASSHNPPRNKQFF. The CDR3 region has the DNA TGTGCCAGCAGCCACAATCCGCCCCGCAATAAGCAGTTCTTC.

The chain employs TRBV7-9 and TRBJ2-6, with D perhaps given as TRBD1 or TRBD2 (5 bases each). The germline V and J ends were trimmed by 4 bases and 4 bases, with 20 bases remaining between them. Germline CDR1 reads SEHNR; CDR2 reads FQNEAQ (reference sequence). This CDR3 is 18 amino acids long. The CDR3 protein is CASSSVWDAQSGANVLTF. For the CDR3, the DNA is TGTGCCAGCAGCTCCGTATGGGACGCCCAGTCCGGGGCCAACGTCCTGACTTTC.

The genes are TRBV9 and TRBJ2-7; the match to TRBD1 covers 8 bases. The CDR3 covers 13 residues. V lost 4 bases to trimming and J lost 5 bases; unmatched junction nucleotides: 5. Germline CDR1 reads SGDLS; CDR2 reads YYNGEE. The CDR3 sequence: CASSPGQGNEQYF. The DNA of the CDR3 is TGTGCCAGCAGCCCCGGACAGGGAAACGAGCAGTACTTC.

This clone has only one observation. V and J are TRBV5-6 and TRBJ2-2; 10 bases fit TRBD1. The germline V gene encodes CDR1 SGHDT and CDR2 YYEEEE. CDR3 length: 16 residues. J gave up 4 bases and V 2 bases, and 5 bases lay outside the gene matches. CDR3 protein: CASSLGDRGFTGELFF. CDR3 coding DNA: TGTGCCAGCAGCTTAGGGGACAGGGGATTCACCGGGGAGCTGTTTTTT. The full variable domain, completed using reference TRBV5-6 and TRBJ2-2, is DAGVTQSPTHLIKTRGQQVTLRCSPKSGHDTVSWYQQALGQGPQFIFQYYEEEERQRGNFPDRFSGHQFPNYSSELNVNALLLGDSALYLCASSLGDRGFTGELFFGEGSRLTVL.

This sequence joins TRBV4-2 and TRBJ2-3, with D perhaps matching TRBD1 or TRBD2 (6 bases each). Germline V CDR1 and CDR2: LGHNA, YNFKEQ. Trimming took off 0 bases at V and 4 bases at J, with 17 bases between the two ends. This CDR3 has 17 amino acids. The CDR3 spells CASSQDGGGKGADTQYF. In DNA, the CDR3 is TGTGCCAGCAGCCAAGATGGGGGCGGGAAGGGCGCAGATACGCAGTATTTT.

The gene calls are TRBV5-1 and TRBJ2-1; 10 nucleotides match TRBD1. V lost 4 bases and J lost 9; bases outside the gene matches: 7. Germline assignment: CDR1 SGHRS and CDR2 YFSETQ. This CDR3 is built from 14 residues. CDR3 sequence reads: CASSLRDRGTEQFF. Written as DNA, the CDR3 is TGCGCCAGCAGCCTCCGGGACAGGGGTACTGAGCAGTTCTTC.

The rearrangement links TRBV7-3 to TRBJ2-2; D is uncertain. Looked up from germline, CDR1 is SGHTA and CDR2 is FQGTGA. This CDR3 region has 13 residues. V was trimmed by 3 bases and J by 5 bases, leaving 7 bases between them. CDR3 loop: CASSFLGTGELFF. Written as DNA, the CDR3 is TGTGCCAGCAGCTTTTTAGGGACCGGGGAGCTGTTTTTT.

Only a few counts were recorded for this clone. The V and J genes are TRBV5-1 and TRBJ2-2, with 10 bases matching TRBD2. The CDR3 extends over 15 amino acids. Trimming removed 2 bases from V and 6 bases from J; junction bases left unmatched: 4. Germline values: CDR1 SGHRS, CDR2 YFSETQ. CDR3 amino acids: CASSLAGGHPGELFF. DNA for the CDR3: TGCGCCAGCAGCTTAGCGGGAGGGCATCCCGGGGAGCTGTTTTTT.

This clone was detected many times. Other DNA sequences in this sample translate to the same CDR3. The rearrangement links TRBV2 to TRBJ2-6; D gene uncertain. V was cut by 7 bases and J by 2 bases, with 12 bases left in between. Germline assignment: CDR1 SNHLY and CDR2 FYNNEI. This CDR3 is 15 amino acids long. CDR3: CASKDTYAGANVLTF. The CDR3 DNA is TGTGCCAGCAAAGACACCTACGCTGGGGCCAACGTCCTGACTTTC.